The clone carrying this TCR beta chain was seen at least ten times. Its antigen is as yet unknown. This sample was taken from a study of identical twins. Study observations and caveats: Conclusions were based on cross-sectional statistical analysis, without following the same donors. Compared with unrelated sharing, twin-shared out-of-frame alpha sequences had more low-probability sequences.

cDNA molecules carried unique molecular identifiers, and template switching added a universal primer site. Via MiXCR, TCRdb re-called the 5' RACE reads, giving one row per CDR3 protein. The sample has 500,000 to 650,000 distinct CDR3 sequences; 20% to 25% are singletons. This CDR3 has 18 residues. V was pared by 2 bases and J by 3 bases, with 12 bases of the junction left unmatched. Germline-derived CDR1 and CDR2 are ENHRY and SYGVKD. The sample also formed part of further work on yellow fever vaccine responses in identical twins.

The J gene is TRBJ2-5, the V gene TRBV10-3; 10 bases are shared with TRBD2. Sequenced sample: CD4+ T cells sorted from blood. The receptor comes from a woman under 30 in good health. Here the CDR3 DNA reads TGTGCCATCAGTGAGAGGGGGGGGACTAGCGAAAACGAAGAGACCCAGTACTTC. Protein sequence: CAISERGGTSENEETQYF.